This record covers a single T cell receptor (beta chain). The target of this receptor is not known. No clone much larger than this one lies a single base away; base qualities are absent. These data are taken from a study of blood T cell repertoires in COVID-19 (dated by TCRdb to about 2020). About the investigation overall: Samples covering the acute and convalescent phases of COVID-19 were provided by collaborators in the United States, Italy and Spain. The prospective study material was composed of cDNA or gDNA derived from T cells, B-cell-depleted T cells, or PBMCs. Deeply sampled blood TCRbeta repertoires from subjects exposed to, actively infected with, or recovered from COVID-19 were included in the dataset. A freely available public database, intended as a resource for researchers studying the immune response to SARS-CoV-2, is where the repertoires were released. The samples were drawn from two sources: the first 160 participants of the ongoing ImmuneRACE study, and 1,200 or so subjects contributed by 6 global collaborators. Nearly every sample came with metadata listing a de-identified subject ID, COVID-19 status, age in years and sex. Where available, HLA class I and class II types were obtained from metadata supplied by the sample provider rather than from assay-based typing. Study-level results and caveats: The amount of clinical and demographic metadata varied by source and participant and was provided uncurated.

Each collaborating institution followed its own protocols to collect whole blood in K2EDTA tubes. For TCRbeta analysis, collaborator samples were shipped as frozen whole blood, as isolated PBMCs, or as DNA extracted from either sample type. The immunoSEQ Assay, a bias-controlled multiplex PCR, was used to amplify TCRbeta CDR3 regions from genomic DNA. As for the authors' bioinformatics: Nucleated cell counts per sample were estimated from amplification of reference gene primers within the assay. Sequence reads were collapsed and filtered to measure the absolute abundance of every unique TCRbeta CDR3 rearrangement. For each sample, productive Simpson clonality was calculated as the square root of Simpson's diversity index across productive rearrangements. This is the immuneACCESS table as TCRdb keeps it, with only in-frame sequences that have V and J called. A part of the clones is gone; compared with another copy, unresolved V genes explain less than half, and the rest is unexplained. The V and J calls and the clone size are those of that table, but D and trimming were determined from the DNA. The sample profile shows 180,000 or so clones; approximately 88% of them were found once. Of the sample, 3.5% to 4.5% falls within the top ten clones.

V lost 1 base and J lost 2 bases; the stretch between them is 6 bases long. Reading from cysteine to phenylalanine, the CDR3 counts 13 amino acids. Just CDR3 DNA is preserved here, 39 bases in frame from base 1. The germline V gene (reference sequence) sets CDR1 to LGHDT and CDR2 to YNNKEL. The origin of this receptor is a young woman with acute or convalescent COVID-19. The receptor chain draws on TRBV3-1 (or the pseudogene TRBV3-2) and TRBJ2-7; no D segment can be confidently identified. The specimen sequenced was peripheral blood. The DNA sequence is TGTGCCAGCAGCCAAGTGGGCCCCTACGAGCAGTACTTC. It translates as CASSQVGPYEQYF.